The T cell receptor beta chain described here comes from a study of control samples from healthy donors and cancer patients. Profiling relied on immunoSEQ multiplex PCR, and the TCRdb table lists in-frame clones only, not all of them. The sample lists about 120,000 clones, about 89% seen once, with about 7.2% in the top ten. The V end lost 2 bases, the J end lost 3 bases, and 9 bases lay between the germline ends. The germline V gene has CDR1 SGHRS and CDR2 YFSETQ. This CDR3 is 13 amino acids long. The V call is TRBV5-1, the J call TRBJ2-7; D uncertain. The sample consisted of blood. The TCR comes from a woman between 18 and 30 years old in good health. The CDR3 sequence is CASSFTPGYEQYF. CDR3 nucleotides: TGCGCCAGCAGCTTTACCCCGGGCTACGAGCAGTACTTC.